This T cell receptor (beta chain) was identified in a study of cytomegalovirus exposure and HLA in healthy donors. Per germline, CDR1 LGHNA and CDR2 YNFKEQ. This CDR3 region has 19 residues. The ends were cut back, 0 bases at V and 5 bases at J, with 25 bases in the middle. The PCR had 60 Vbeta and 13 Jbeta primers. Sequencing used immunoSEQ multiplex PCR; TCRdb keeps in-frame clones, though not all of them. The sample comprises more than 200,000 clones, roughly four fifths of which are singletons, and around 0.2% rests with the top ten. The sample comprised PBMCs. This chain links TRBV4-2 with TRBJ1-1; D is perhaps TRBD1 (5 bases). The receptor's source is a girl aged 2-10 years in good health and CMV-seronegative. The CDR3, as DNA: TGTGCCAGCAGCCAAGATTGGTCCCCAAACGGGGGAGCACGGACTGAAGCTTTCTTT. Translation gives CASSQDWSPNGGARTEAFF.